The 8 T cell receptor beta chains in this list originate from one sample, sequenced in a study of blood T cell repertoires in COVID-19. The table came from immunoSEQ multiplex PCR; TCRdb's copy has only in-frame clones and leaves some out. The sample holds some 65,000 clones, 85% seen once. The sequenced sample consisted of peripheral blood. Receptors originate from an elderly man with acute or convalescent COVID-19.

This chain joins TRBV7-9 and TRBJ1-2, with unresolved D. Germline V gene lookup returns CDR1 SEHNR and CDR2 FQNEAQ (reference sequence). V was trimmed by 2 bases and J by 0 bases, leaving 10 bases between them. The CDR3 totals 15 residues. The CDR3 DNA is TGTGCCAGCAGCTTAACCGGAGCTTCTAACTATGGCTACACCTTC. Translated, it gives CASSLTGASNYGYTF.

This chain joins TRBV5-1 and TRBJ2-5, with TRBD1 matching 11 bases. The V and J ends lost 4 bases and 4 bases, in that order; junction bases with no gene match: 3. The CDR3 is made up of 14 amino acids. Germline loops: CDR1 SGHRS, CDR2 YFSETQ. In DNA form, the CDR3 reads TGCGCCAGCAGCGGGGGACAGGGGGTAGAGACCCAGTACTTC. This encodes CASSGGQGVETQYF.

The V gene is TRBV29-1, the J gene TRBJ2-6, with D perhaps TRBD2 (5 bases). Per germline, CDR1 SQVTM and CDR2 ANQGSEA. The CDR3 is 15 residues long. V lost 4 bases and J lost 0, with 10 bases in between. For the CDR3, the DNA is TGCAGCGTTGCGCCCGACTACTCTGGGGCCAACGTCCTGACTTTC. Translating gives CSVAPDYSGANVLTF.

This sequence joins TRBV18 and TRBJ2-3; D might be TRBD2 (5 bases). CDR1 is KGHSH, CDR2 LQKENI, per germline. Between the trimmed V and J ends, which lost 3 bases and 0 bases, there was a span of 10 bases. CDR3 length equals 15 residues. The CDR3 nucleotides read TGTGCCAGCTCACCCGTGGGCGGGAGCACAGATACGCAGTATTTT. Translated: CASSPVGGSTDTQYF.

The rearrangement joins TRBV24-1 to TRBJ2-7, with 7 bases aligning to TRBD1. V shed 4 bases and J 3 bases; nucleotides not matched to a gene: 14. CDR3 length equals 17 residues. Germline CDR1 and CDR2: KGHDR and SFDVKD. The DNA of the CDR3 is TGTGCCACCAGTGAATTCGACAGGGAACGGACTCACTACGAGCAGTACTTC. It codes for CATSEFDRERTHYEQYF.

This sequence joins TRBV5-8 and TRBJ2-3, with 11 bases matching TRBD1. The CDR3 length is 14 residues. With 3 bases clipped from V and 4 bases from J, the junction kept 1 base outside the gene matches. Germline CDR1 and CDR2: SGHTS and YDEGEE. The CDR3 loop is CASSSGQGADTQYF. The CDR3 DNA is TGTGCCAGCAGCTCGGGACAGGGGGCAGATACGCAGTATTTT.

The V gene is TRBV24-1, the J gene TRBJ1-2; 7 nucleotides match TRBD1. The CDR3 runs to 15 residues. CDR1 and CDR2 (germline): KGHDR, SFDVKD. Losses at the gene ends were 1 base for V and 4 bases for J; bases not matched to a gene: 5. This CDR3 reads CATSDFSRQGYGYTF. The CDR3 coding sequence is TGTGCCACCAGTGATTTCAGTAGACAGGGCTATGGCTACACCTTC.

As concerns this clone: A junction boundary mismatches the germline segment, possibly from a read error. The chain recombines TRBV6-2 or TRBV6-3 with TRBJ2-5, with TRBD2 matching 7 bases. From germline, CDR1 is MNHEY and CDR2 SVGEGT. This CDR3 has 15 residues. In DNA, the CDR3 is TGTGCCAGCAGTTCCCGCCGGGAGGCTTGGGGTACCCGGTACTTC. This translates into CASSSRREAWGTRYF.